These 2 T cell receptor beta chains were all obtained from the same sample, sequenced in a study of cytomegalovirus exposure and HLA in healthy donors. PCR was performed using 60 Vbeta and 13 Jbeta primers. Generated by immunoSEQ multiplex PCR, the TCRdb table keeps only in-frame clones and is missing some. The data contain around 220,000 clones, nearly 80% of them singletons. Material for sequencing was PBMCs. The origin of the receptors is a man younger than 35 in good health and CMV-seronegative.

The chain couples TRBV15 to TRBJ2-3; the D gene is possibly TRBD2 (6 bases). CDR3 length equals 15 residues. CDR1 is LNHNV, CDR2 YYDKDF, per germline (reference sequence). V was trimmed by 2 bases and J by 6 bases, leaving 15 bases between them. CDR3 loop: CATSRPGLGTDTQYF. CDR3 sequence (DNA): TGTGCCACCAGCAGACCGGGACTGGGGACGGATACGCAGTATTTT.

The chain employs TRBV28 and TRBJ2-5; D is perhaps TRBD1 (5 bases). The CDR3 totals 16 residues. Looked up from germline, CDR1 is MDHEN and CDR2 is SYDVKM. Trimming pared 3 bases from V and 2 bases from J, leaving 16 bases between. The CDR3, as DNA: TGTGCCAGCAGTTTGTGGGGCCTGACAGCTCAAGAGACCCAGTACTTC. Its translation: CASSLWGLTAQETQYF.